This paragraph reports one TCR beta chain. Its antigen is undetermined. What was amplified from RNA transcripts were TCR beta CDR3 regions. Initially, a first-round RT-PCR of the TCR CDR3 employed the HTBI primer set. TCRdb re-analysed the multiplex PCR reads in MiXCR, keeping a single row per CDR3 protein. This table has around 600,000 distinct CDR3 sequences, less than 20% appearing once. The data belong to a study of T cells in Graves' hyperthyroidism and ophthalmopathy. Study observations and caveats: Ophthalmopathy was identified by the model a median roughly 6.5 months ahead of onset. A model built on 13 V-J features separated ophthalmopathy from stable hyperthyroidism. Also found in blood were most expanded thyroid clonotypes above 0.001.

Germline CDR1 reads SGHTS; CDR2 reads YDEGEE. This CDR3 spans 17 amino acids. The junction had 5 bases not matched to a gene; V was cut back by 3 bases and J by 3 bases. The study excluded patients with uncontrolled infection, other autoimmune disease, pregnancy or lactation. The receptor comes from a woman in her thirties with Graves' hyperthyroidism. The V and J genes are TRBV5-8 and TRBJ2-3; 15 bases are shared with TRBD2. Sequenced input: blood. CDR3 region: CASSSGLAGGSTDTQYF. Written as DNA, the CDR3 is TGTGCCAGCAGCTCGGGACTAGCGGGAGGATCAACAGATACGCAGTATTTT.